This T cell receptor beta chain was obtained from a study of OX40 agonist ivuxolimab in advanced cancers. This CDR3 is built from 14 residues. The junction had 6 bases not matched to a gene; V was cut back by 5 bases and J by 3 bases. Germline-derived CDR1 and CDR2 are SEHNR and FQNEAQ (reference sequence). TCRdb's table, derived via immunoSEQ multiplex PCR, lists solely in-frame clones and lacks some. The sample consists of tens of thousands of clones, 60% to 85% of them appearing once. Autoimmune disease history or systemic immunosuppression was exclusionary. The clonotype was recovered from an adult with an advanced solid tumor such as melanoma, head and neck, liver or kidney cancer. V usage is TRBV7-9 and J usage is TRBJ2-7; 8 bases map to TRBD1. This material consisted of CD4+ or CD8+ T cells sorted from blood, taken in a trial of the OX40 agonist ivuxolimab. CDR3 sequence: CASSHGQGFYEQYF. CDR3 DNA sequence: TGTGCCAGCAGCCACGGACAGGGTTTCTACGAGCAGTACTTC.